This is a list of T cell receptor beta chains from one sample in a study of blood T cell repertoires in COVID-19. Profiled with immunoSEQ multiplex PCR; TCRdb holds only in-frame clones, not every one. The table records 250,000 to 350,000 clones, about nine tenths of them present only once. The sample was peripheral blood. The receptors here all came from a woman in her thirties with active or convalescent COVID-19. Both conserved end residues are part of each CDR3. The order of the fields is J gene, V gene, CDR3 length, CDR3 protein.

>TRBJ1-3|TRBV9|17
CASSVQGRADSGNTIYF
>TRBJ2-5|TRBV3-1/TRBV3-2|17
CASSQEGDRGHQETQYF
>TRBJ2-3|TRBV6-2/TRBV6-3|13
CASSHRDTDTQYF
>TRBJ1-4|TRBV5-1|15
CASSLDRGTNEKLFF
>TRBJ1-1|TRBV6-2/TRBV6-3|14
CASSYRGQRSEAFF
>TRBJ2-7|TRBV4-2|22
CASSQEVERGPSGGVKTYEQYF
>TRBJ1-2|TRBV9|13
CASSPDRFGGYTF
>TRBJ2-3|TRBV7-2|15
CASTETTGGADTQYF
>TRBJ2-1|TRBV6-5|15
CASRASGGAGNEQFF
>TRBJ1-2|TRBV4-3|20
CASSQDAAPGQGRPNYGYTF
>TRBJ2-5|TRBV7-7|16
CASSAYRGFIQETQYF
>TRBJ1-6|TRBV6-5|15
CASSYADRANSPLHF
>TRBJ2-1|TRBV4-1|15
CASSQGIAGYNEQFF
>TRBJ2-5|TRBV9|16
CASSVMTGGEGETQYF
>TRBJ2-3|TRBV19|17
CASSTGNPIDPTDTQYF
>TRBJ2-5|TRBV27|16
CASSLGTGAGPRTQYF
>TRBJ1-6|TRBV6-6|14
CASSYSQGDSPLHF
>TRBJ1-1|TRBV30|12
CAWSPQGSEAFF
>TRBJ2-2|TRBV7-8|14
CASTGRLNTGELFF
>TRBJ1-1|TRBV7-9|14
CASSLGRDSTEAFF
>TRBJ2-7|TRBV20-1|12
CSASSLAAEQYF
>TRBJ2-1|TRBV6-1|15
CASSDGFSGVNEQFF
>TRBJ1-3|TRBV29-1|15
CSVETPTVTGNTIYF
>TRBJ1-3|TRBV10-3|15
CAIQPEGGSGNTIYF
>TRBJ2-1|TRBV24-1|18
CATSDARQSDSSYNEQFF
>TRBJ2-7|TRBV5-4|17
CASSITSVWGGSYEQYF
>TRBJ2-3|TRBV5-1|17
CASSYPGLGLSTDTQYF
>TRBJ2-7|TRBV5-1|17
CASSLEITGNHIYEQYF
>TRBJ1-1|TRBV6-5|14
CASTMGAQRAEAFF
>TRBJ2-7|TRBV19|12
CASSISSDEQYF
>TRBJ1-3|TRBV27|15
CASSPQGTPGNTIYF
>TRBJ2-3|TRBV2|13
CASSAQGSDTQYF
>TRBJ1-1|TRBV7-2|15
CASTRDRGLSTEAFF
>TRBJ1-2|TRBV28|16
CASSSMTGLRDYGYTF
>TRBJ1-6|TRBV6-5|15
CASSLIDRGNSPLHF
>TRBJ1-4|TRBV10-1|15
CASSPRSGVGEKLFF
>TRBJ2-2|TRBV4-2|17
CASSLAGGSMRVGELFF
>TRBJ2-1|TRBV9|13
CASTREGGDEQFF
>TRBJ2-7|TRBV7-7|15
CASSSHRGSSYEQYF
>TRBJ1-3|TRBV7-2|16
CASSPDRVVFGNTIYF
>TRBJ2-3|TRBV5-8|14
CASSLKQLADTQYF
>TRBJ1-1|TRBV18|14
CASSPRQRNTEAFF
>TRBJ1-3|TRBV12-5|18
CASVPHRFRGGSGNTIYF
>TRBJ1-4|TRBV4-3|15
CASSQVYFKDEKLFF
>TRBJ2-7|TRBV5-6|15
CASSARQGKVYEQYF